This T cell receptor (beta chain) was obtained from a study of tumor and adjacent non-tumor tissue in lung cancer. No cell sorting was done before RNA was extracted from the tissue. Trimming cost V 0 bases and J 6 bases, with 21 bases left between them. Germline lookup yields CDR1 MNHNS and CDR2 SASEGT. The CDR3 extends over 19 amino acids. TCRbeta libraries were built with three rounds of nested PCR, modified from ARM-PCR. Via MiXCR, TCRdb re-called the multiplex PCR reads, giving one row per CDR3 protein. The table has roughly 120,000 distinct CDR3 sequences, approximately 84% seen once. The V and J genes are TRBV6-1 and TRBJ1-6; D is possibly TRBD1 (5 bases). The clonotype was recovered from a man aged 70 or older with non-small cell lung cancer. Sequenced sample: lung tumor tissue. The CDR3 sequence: CASSEAIRGTAQSNSPLHF. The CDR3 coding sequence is TGTGCCAGCAGTGAAGCAATTAGGGGAACGGCCCAGAGTAATTCACCCCTCCACTTT.